Included here is one TCR beta chain sequence, with context. The clone's antigen remains unknown. Per-base quality was not reported, and no clone a single base away is much larger than it. Libraries came from the immunoSEQ multiplex PCR assay. For the multiplex PCR, a mixture combining 60 forward primers for TCR Vbeta segments and 13 reverse primers for TCR Jbeta segments was used. The CDR3 region of rearranged TCR beta genes was amplified from genomic DNA with a multiplex PCR assay. The Illumina HiSeq System was used to sequence the amplified TCR beta libraries as 87-base-pair reads. Processing in the source paper ran as follows. In a later analysis, around 80 million unique TCR beta chains were counted across the roughly 700 repertoires, and approximately 9.9 million of these chains were shared by at least two donors. To remove PCR and sequencing errors, raw reads were error-corrected and collapsed into unique sequences using a nearest-neighbor algorithm that merged closely related sequences. Alignment of CDR3 sequences to IMGT reference sequences was used to assign V, D and J gene segments. For a sequence to be retained, at least a six-nucleotide match to both a V gene segment and a J gene segment was required. A rearrangement was called productive if the CDR3 had no stop codons and remained in frame with V and J, and every other rearrangement was called non-productive. Following IMGT convention, CDR3 was defined as the stretch from the second conserved V-encoded cysteine to the conserved J-encoded phenylalanine. The earlier analysis of some 550 of the donors excluded any sequence lacking an unambiguous match to a single V gene segment. An earlier analysis of a few hundred of the donors called V segments functional above 56.7% productive rearrangements and segregating when the between-donor standard deviation exceeded 5%. A statistical classification framework was built to diagnose cytomegalovirus status from the catalog of TCR beta chain sequences. A later analysis assigned V and J genes by comparing TCR nucleotide sequences with IMGT/GENE-DB human TR gene sequences. Using the TCRdist pipeline, a later analysis assigned CDR3 sequences along with most-parsimonious VDJ recombination scenarios. In a later analysis, each TCR beta chain was defined by its CDR3 amino acid sequence together with its V-gene family, and reads lacking a unique V-gene family were excluded. As a way to deal with suspected cross-contamination and a sequencing artifact, a later analysis dropped more than 500 nucleotide sequences that were highly shared and had low generation probability. In a later analysis, a clonal expansion index for each public chain was calculated from normalized within-repertoire ranks of inferred template counts. In a later analysis, generation probabilities were computed using a VDJ recombination model fitted to out-of-frame rearrangements, and the results were checked against IGoR. In a later analysis, TCR-TCR, TCR-HLA and TCR-CMV co-occurrence was scored with hypergeometric tests, and a repertoire-size bias correction was applied to TCR pairs. To estimate false discovery rates, a later analysis permuted the HLA or CMV assignments 20 times. A later analysis grouped co-occurring TCRs with DBSCAN, adding TCRdist sequence similarity when clustering within HLA-allele-positive subsets. Repertoires with fewer than 30,000 or more than 120,000 public chains, plus five repertoires with anomalous nucleotide sharing, were excluded from co-occurrence clustering. The source is immuneACCESS, and TCRdb retained only in-frame sequences with V and J called. Part of the clones is not carried over; for the studies checked, unresolved V genes explain less than half of this, and the remainder is unexplained. V and J calls and clone size are those listed in that table; D and trimming were worked out from the DNA. The table for this sample lists about 180,000 clones; almost 85% of them were counted only once. Around 0.52% of the sample belongs to the ten largest clones.

This sample is drawn from a study of cytomegalovirus exposure and HLA in healthy donors listed by TCRdb under 2017. Notes on the research overall: An earlier analysis of some 500 of the donors reported about 250 Gb of sequence data and 120 million or so unique TCR beta sequences from about 200 million T cells. Around 330 gigabases of sequencing data and about 92 million unique TCR sequences made up an early release that covered approximately 650 HLA-typed donors. Of the 398 genotyped donors, approximately 82% fell in the genetic ancestry cluster associated with self-reported Caucasian donors. The study aimed to test whether cataloging public T cell receptors could reveal signatures of past pathogen exposure. Using immunosequencing, the study profiled T cell repertoires from 666 subjects and related those repertoires to cytomegalovirus serostatus. A separate validation cohort of roughly 130 different subjects was used in addition to the roughly 670-subject first cohort. To predict cytomegalovirus infection status, the study combined high-throughput TCR immunosequencing, statistical association of individual TCRs with disease status, and machine learning. To study patterns of TCR occurrence, a later analysis re-analyzed previously published TCR beta repertoires from 700 or so donors and added high-resolution HLA genotyping. Rather than using new phenotypic data, the later analysis identified candidate immune exposures from TCR beta sequences and from how often those sequences occurred across donors. An earlier analysis of around 540 of the donors applied high-throughput TCR beta sequencing to assess whether each TCR beta V gene segment acted as functional or pseudogenic. Donor age, sex, ethnicity and CMV serostatus were compiled alongside the repertoire data. A later genetic analysis used genome-wide SNP genotypes for about three fifths of the 666 donors, treating that subset as a discovery cohort. Every discovery cohort repertoire had been produced on one sequencing platform. Both class I and class II loci were covered by HLA typing, at four-digit resolution. The number of donors typed differed by locus, with about 629-630 for A, B, C, DRB1 and DQB1, 522 for DQA1, 600 to 610 for DPA1, and some 440 for DPB1. Because of strong linkage in the cohort, roughly five DR-DQ haplotypes were treated as single units for association and clustering. Among under 450 genotyped donors of the cohort, an average of about 240,000 unique TCR beta nucleotide sequences were sequenced per donor, roughly a sixth of them non-productive.

General conclusions and limits of the study: In a later analysis, HLA-associated TCR beta chains showed more clonal expansion and lower generation probabilities than non-associated chains that were equally common. According to the authors, the approach could potentially be generalized to other disease states and immunological phenotypes. A few of the identified cytomegalovirus-associated TCR beta chains were confirmed in vitro to be specific for cytomegalovirus antigens. Sequencing depth was assumed to be roughly uniform across donors in the presence/absence analyses, though that assumption may not hold. For the cohort, immune exposure information was limited to CMV serostatus. An earlier analysis of approximately 530 of the donors showed that most TCR beta V segments appeared in productive rearrangements either about 90% or about 30% of the time, which broadly matched IMGT annotations. Correlated functional status among segregating V segments might reflect linkage disequilibrium, but an unknown experimental factor could not be ruled out. Assigning TCR associations to individual alleles was difficult when HLA alleles, especially DR and DQ, strongly co-occurred. An association between a missense DCLRE1C variant and V-gene and J-gene trimming of TCR beta chains was found in a later genetic analysis and replicated in an independent cohort. The classifier was reported to diagnose cytomegalovirus status with high specificity and sensitivity in both the original and validation cohorts. According to a later genetic analysis, donors in an Asian-associated ancestry cluster had fewer N-insertions in productive TCRs than the approximately 670-donor mean. Some IMGT-functional V segments, including TRBV6-2 and TRBV6-3, could not be told apart with the 87-base-pair reads, so those segments were excluded. The cohort was sequenced for TCR beta chains only, and without alpha or paired-chain data the features that could be detected were limited. In the study, approximately 160 TCR beta chains were listed as associated with cytomegalovirus. A later analysis reported that several top co-occurrence clusters appeared linked to parvovirus B19, influenza, CMV and Epstein-Barr virus. At a false discovery rate of 0.05, a later analysis linked fewer than 20,000 TCR beta sequences to specific HLA alleles. Because counts were too low, under 20 rarely observed V segments, including chromosome 9 orphons, were left out of the earlier analysis of a few hundred of the donors. HLA typing was unavailable for some donors at each locus, so association tests used only the typed subset. The sequencing pipeline was judged likely to have produced a cluster of highly shared sequence variants as a technical artifact. Most TCR sequences were seen in very few donors, while some public TCRs were found in many individuals. A later analysis found that most CMV-associated TCR beta chains appeared HLA-restricted, with HLA associations seemingly driven largely by CMV exposure. A further reported finding was that TCR beta sequences accurately predicted the HLA-A and HLA-B alleles for most subjects in the first cohort. In a later analysis, TCR association rates were found to vary across HLA loci, with the most associated TCRs seen for DRB1 alleles and the fewest for HLA-C alleles.

The germline V gene gives CDR1 as ENHRY and CDR2 as SYGVKD. V is pruned by 0 bases and J by 6 bases, leaving 7 bases of the junction without a gene match. Measured from the cysteine to the phenylalanine, the CDR3 is 17 residues long. CDR3 DNA only is kept here, 51 bases in frame from base 1. In total, more than 500 healthy bone marrow donors made up the cohort. At the time of sampling, all cohort members were nominally healthy, though unrecorded immune exposures were likely present. The donor tested CMV seronegative and was one of the 352 seronegative cohort members. Each donor provided a peripheral blood sample, and peripheral blood mononuclear cells were used for TCR beta sequencing. Genomic DNA extraction from the blood cell samples was performed with the Qiagen DNeasy Blood Extraction Kit.

Material: PBMCs. Recombination joined TRBV10-3 with TRBJ2-2; 10 junctional bases match TRBD2. This clonotype was obtained from a woman in her forties or fifties in good health and CMV-seronegative. The CDR3 sequence is CAISESVLAGDPGELFF. The nucleotides are TGTGCCATCAGTGAGTCTGTGCTAGCGGGAGACCCCGGGGAGCTGTTTTTT.